Given below is one TCR beta chain in context. No antigen is known for it. The sample is drawn from a study of STAT3 mutations in large granular lymphocyte leukemia. The study's findings and limits: Suggested: STAT3 mutation was not the ancestral event for these clonal expansions. Every T-LGLL patient had at least one immunodominant TCRbeta clonotype.

Sequencing was performed with immunoSEQ multiplex PCR; in TCRdb, only in-frame clones are kept and a portion is missing. The table has 30,000 to 40,000 clones, 75% to 90% seen once. Trimming took off 5 bases at V and 7 bases at J, with 15 bases between the two ends. The CDR3 loop spans 14 amino acids. Germline CDR1 reads SGHRS; CDR2 reads YFSETQ. V is TRBV5-1 and J is TRBJ2-2; TRBD1 or TRBD2 may be the D gene (5 bases each). Sequencing was carried out using peripheral blood mononuclear cells. The sequence was collected from a man between 60 and 70 years old with T-cell large granular lymphocyte leukemia. Some clones in this sample may be carry-over from other donors' samples. CDR3 sequence reads: CASSTGTQGGELFF. The DNA for the CDR3 is TGCGCCAGCAGTACCGGGACCCAAGGCGGGGAGCTGTTTTTT.